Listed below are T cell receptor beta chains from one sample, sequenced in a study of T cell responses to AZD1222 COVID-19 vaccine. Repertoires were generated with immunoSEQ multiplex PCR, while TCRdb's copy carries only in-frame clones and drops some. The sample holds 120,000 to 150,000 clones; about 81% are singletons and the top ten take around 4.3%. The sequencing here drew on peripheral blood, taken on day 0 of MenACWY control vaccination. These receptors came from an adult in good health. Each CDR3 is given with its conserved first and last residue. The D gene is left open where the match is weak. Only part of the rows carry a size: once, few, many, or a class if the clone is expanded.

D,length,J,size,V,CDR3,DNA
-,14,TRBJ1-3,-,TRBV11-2,CASSFPPSGNTIYF,TGTGCCAGCAGCTTCCCCCCTTCTGGAAACACCATATATTTT
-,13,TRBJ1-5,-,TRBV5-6,CASSWGINQPQHF,TGTGCCAGCAGCTGGGGGATCAATCAGCCCCAGCATTTT
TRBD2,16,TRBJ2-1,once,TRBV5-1,CASSLVAGGSYNEQFF,TGCGCCAGCAGCTTGGTGGCGGGGGGCAGCTACAATGAGCAGTTCTTC
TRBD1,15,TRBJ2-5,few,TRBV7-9,CASSSGDRYQETQYF,TGTGCCAGCAGCTCAGGGGACAGGTACCAAGAGACCCAGTACTTC
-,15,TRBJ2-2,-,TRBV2,CASSDRTANTGELFF,TGTGCCAGCAGTGATAGGACGGCGAACACCGGGGAGCTGTTTTTT
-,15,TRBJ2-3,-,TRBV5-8,CASSLDSRGGDTQYF,TGTGCCAGCAGCTTGGATTCTCGCGGTGGAGATACGCAGTATTTT
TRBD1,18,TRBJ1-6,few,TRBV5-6,CASSSQAGTDRFNSPLHF,TGTGCCAGCAGCTCCCAGGCCGGGACAGACAGGTTCAATTCACCCCTCCACTTT
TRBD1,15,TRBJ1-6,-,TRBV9,CASSVSGGASSPLHF,TGTGCCAGCAGCGTTTCAGGGGGCGCGTCTTCACCCCTCCACTTT
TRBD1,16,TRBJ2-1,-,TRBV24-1,CATSASGQGSWDEQFF,TGTGCCACCAGTGCCTCAGGACAGGGATCCTGGGATGAGCAGTTCTTC
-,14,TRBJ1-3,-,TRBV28,CASSLVGIENTIYF,TGTGCCAGCAGTTTAGTAGGGATTGAAAACACCATATATTTT
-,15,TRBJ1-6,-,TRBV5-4,CASSFQGKWNSPLHF,TGTGCCAGCAGCTTCCAGGGGAAGTGGAATTCACCCCTCCACTTT
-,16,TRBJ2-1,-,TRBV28,CASSLRGRSSYNEQFF,TGTGCCAGCAGTTTAAGGGGGAGAAGCTCCTACAATGAGCAGTTCTTC
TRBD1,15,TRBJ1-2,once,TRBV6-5,CASSYTDRGRGGYTF,TGTGCCAGCAGTTACACGGACAGGGGGCGCGGTGGCTACACCTTC
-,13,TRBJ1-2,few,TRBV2,CAISQEGSLGYTF,TGTGCCATCTCACAAGAGGGTAGTCTTGGCTACACCTTC
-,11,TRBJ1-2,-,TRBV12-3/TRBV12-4,CASSLGGSSTF,TGTGCCAGCAGTTTAGGGGGTAGCAGCACCTTC
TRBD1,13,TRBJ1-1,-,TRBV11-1,CASQDDRAGSAFF,TGTGCCAGCCAAGACGACAGGGCTGGGTCGGCTTTCTTT
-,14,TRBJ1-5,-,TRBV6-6,CASSSSGYNQPQHF,TGTGCCAGCAGCTCATCAGGGTACAATCAGCCCCAGCATTTT
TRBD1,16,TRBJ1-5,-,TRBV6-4,CATLNFPGTGPQPQHF,TGTGCCACCTTGAACTTCCCCGGGACAGGGCCACAGCCCCAGCATTTT
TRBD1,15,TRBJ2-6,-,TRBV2,CASSGDRAGANVLTF,TGTGCCAGCAGCGGCGACAGGGCCGGGGCCAACGTCCTGACTTTC
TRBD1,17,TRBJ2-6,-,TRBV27,CASSPRQGRAGANVLTF,TGTGCCAGCAGTCCCCGACAGGGAAGGGCCGGGGCCAACGTCCTGACTTTC
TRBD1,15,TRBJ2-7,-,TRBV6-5,CASTYSTGGIAEQYF,TGTGCCAGCACGTATTCGACAGGGGGGATAGCCGAGCAGTACTTC
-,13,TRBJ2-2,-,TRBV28,CASTPVRGGELFF,TGTGCCAGCACCCCCGTTAGGGGCGGGGAGCTGTTTTTT
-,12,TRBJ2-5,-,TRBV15,CATSRERESQYF,TGTGCCACCAGCAGAGAAAGGGAGTCCCAGTACTTC
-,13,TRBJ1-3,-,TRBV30,CAWSVSAGNTIYF,TGTGCCTGGAGTGTGTCCGCTGGAAACACCATATATTTT
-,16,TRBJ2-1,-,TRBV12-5,CASGLVLGGSYNEQFF,TGTGCTAGTGGTTTGGTACTGGGGGGCTCCTACAATGAGCAGTTCTTC
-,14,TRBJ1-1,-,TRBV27,CASSSLQGNTEAFF,TGTGCCAGCAGTTCCTTACAGGGAAACACTGAAGCTTTCTTT
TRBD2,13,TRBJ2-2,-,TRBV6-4,CASSAQRGGELFF,TGTGCCAGCAGTGCCCAGCGGGGCGGGGAGCTGTTTTTT
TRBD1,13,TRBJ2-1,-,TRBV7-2,CASSADREREQFF,TGTGCCAGCAGCGCGGACAGGGAGCGTGAGCAGTTCTTC
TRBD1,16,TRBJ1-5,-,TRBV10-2,CASGRSGTGLNQPQHF,TGCGCCAGCGGACGAAGCGGGACAGGACTAAATCAGCCCCAGCATTTT
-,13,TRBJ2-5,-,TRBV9,CASSVAGQETQYF,TGTGCCAGCAGCGTAGCAGGGCAAGAGACCCAGTACTTC
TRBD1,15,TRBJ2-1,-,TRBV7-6,CASSVQGASYNEQFF,TGTGCCAGCAGTGTTCAGGGGGCCTCCTACAATGAGCAGTTCTTC
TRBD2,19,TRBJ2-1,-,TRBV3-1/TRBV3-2,CASSQGRASGGALGNEQFF,TGTGCCAGCAGCCAAGGGCGGGCTAGCGGGGGGGCCCTTGGCAATGAGCAGTTCTTC
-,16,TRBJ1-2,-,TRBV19,CASKSAYGDTYYGYTF,TGTGCCAGTAAGTCAGCCTACGGAGACACTTACTATGGCTACACCTTC
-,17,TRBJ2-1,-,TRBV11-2,CASSLVGQGSVYNEQFF,TGTGCCAGCAGCTTAGTGGGTCAGGGATCGGTCTACAATGAGCAGTTCTTC
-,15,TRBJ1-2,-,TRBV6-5,CASSYLRMPSYGYTF,TGTGCCAGCAGTTATCTGCGGATGCCAAGCTATGGCTACACCTTC
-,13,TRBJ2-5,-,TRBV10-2,CASSETSLETQYF,TGCGCCAGCAGTGAAACTAGCTTAGAGACCCAGTACTTC
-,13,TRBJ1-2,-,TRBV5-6,CASSLAGGNGYTF,TGTGCCAGCAGCTTGGCTGGGGGGAACGGATACACCTTC
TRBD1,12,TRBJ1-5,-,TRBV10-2,CARGDSNQPQHF,TGCGCCAGGGGGGACAGTAATCAGCCCCAGCATTTT
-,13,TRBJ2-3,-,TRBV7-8,CASSFSGDPTQYF,TGTGCCAGCAGCTTTAGTGGGGACCCTACGCAGTATTTT
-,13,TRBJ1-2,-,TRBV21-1,CASPRDSHYGYTF,TGTGCCAGCCCAAGGGACTCTCACTATGGCTACACCTTC
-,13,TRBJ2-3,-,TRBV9,CASSALDDYTQYF,TGTGCCAGCAGCGCCTTGGACGACTATACGCAGTATTTT
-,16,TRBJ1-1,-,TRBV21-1,CASSKVTGGFDTEAFF,TGTGCCAGCAGCAAAGTTACAGGGGGCTTTGACACTGAAGCTTTCTTT
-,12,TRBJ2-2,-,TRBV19,CASKGDTGELFF,TGTGCCAGTAAGGGCGACACCGGGGAGCTGTTTTTT
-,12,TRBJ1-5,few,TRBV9,CASSGGDQPQHF,TGTGCCAGCAGCGGGGGGGATCAGCCCCAGCATTTT
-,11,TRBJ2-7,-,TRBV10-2,CASRDNYEQYF,TGCGCCAGCAGAGACAACTACGAGCAGTACTTC
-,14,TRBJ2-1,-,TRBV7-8,CASSFTDGGNEQFF,TGTGCCAGCAGCTTTACCGATGGAGGCAATGAGCAGTTCTTC
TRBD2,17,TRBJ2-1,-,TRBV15,CATSRELTSGSYNEQFF,TGTGCCACCAGCAGAGAATTGACTAGCGGGAGCTACAATGAGCAGTTCTTC
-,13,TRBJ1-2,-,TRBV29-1,CSVDSGEVYGYTF,TGCAGCGTTGACTCAGGGGAAGTCTATGGCTACACCTTC
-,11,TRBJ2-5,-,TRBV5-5,CASSHRETQYF,TGTGCCAGCAGCCATAGGGAGACCCAGTACTTC
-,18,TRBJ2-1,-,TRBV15,CATSRDRRGPRFNNEQFF,TGTGCCACCAGCAGAGATCGGCGGGGACCCCGTTTCAACAATGAGCAGTTCTTC
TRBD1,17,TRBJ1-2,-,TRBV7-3,CASSLPRAGGRGYGYTF,TGTGCCAGCAGCCTCCCGAGGGCAGGGGGCCGGGGCTATGGCTACACCTTC
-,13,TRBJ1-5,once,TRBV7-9,CASSPLALGPQHF,TGTGCCAGCAGCCCCCTGGCGCTGGGACCCCAGCATTTT
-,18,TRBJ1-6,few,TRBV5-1,CASSLGNNLGAYNSPLHF,TGCGCCAGCAGCTTGGGGAATAATTTGGGGGCCTATAATTCACCCCTCCACTTT
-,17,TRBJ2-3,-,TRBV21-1,CASSNYVRGGGLDTQYF,TGTGCCAGCAGCAATTATGTCCGAGGGGGGGGCCTCGATACGCAGTATTTT
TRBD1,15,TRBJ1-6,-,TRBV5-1,CASSLTGAGYSPLHF,TGCGCCAGCAGCTTGACAGGGGCCGGGTATTCACCCCTCCACTTT
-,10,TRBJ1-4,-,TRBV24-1,CATPGEKLFF,TGTGCCACCCCCGGGGAAAAACTGTTTTTT
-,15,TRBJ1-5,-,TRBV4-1,CASSPGVLDRRPQHF,TGCGCCAGCAGCCCCGGGGTCCTCGACAGGCGGCCCCAGCATTTT
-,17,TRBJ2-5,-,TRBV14,CASSRQISMRGRETQYF,TGTGCCAGCAGCCGACAAATATCAATGCGGGGTCGGGAGACCCAGTACTTC
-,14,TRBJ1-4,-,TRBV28,CASKLGGIGEKLFF,TGTGCCAGCAAGCTGGGGGGGATAGGTGAAAAACTGTTTTTT